These 15 T cell receptor beta chains were all obtained from the same sample, sequenced in a study of CD8 T cells in ankylosing spondylitis. Overall study findings and caveats: Characteristic, it appeared, of ankylosing spondylitis blood was a TCR beta motif of several highly homologous variants.

TCRdb passed the 5' RACE reads through MiXCR, listing each CDR3 protein once. This sample carries roughly 670,000 distinct CDR3 sequences, around 20% of them seen once, and the ten largest clones take over 15%. No antigen has been assigned to these receptors. The source material was blood, either unsorted or a sorted T cell fraction (not recorded which). Receptors were obtained from a male donor with ankylosing spondylitis.

Ten or more counts support this clonotype. The CDR3 here is CASTTGNTEAFF. Written as DNA, the CDR3 is TGTGCCAGCACCACAGGGAACACTGAAGCTTTCTTT. This sequence joins TRBV27 and TRBJ1-1, with a tentative D call TRBD1 (5 bases). V lost 7 bases and J lost 1, with 7 bases in between. CDR3 length: 12 residues. From germline, CDR1 is MNHEY and CDR2 SMNVEV (reference sequence).

The rearrangement links TRBV7-8 to TRBJ1-1; D is unclear. The CDR3 has 13 residues. The V and J ends lost 2 bases and 7 bases respectively, with 11 bases between them. Germline assignment: CDR1 SGHVS and CDR2 FQNEAQ. In DNA form, the CDR3 reads TGTGCCAGCAGCTTATGGTGGCAACTTGAAGCTTTCTTT. This gives the protein CASSLWWQLEAFF.

This rearrangement joins TRBV7-9 to TRBJ1-1; D is unresolved. Germline-derived CDR1 and CDR2 are SEHNR and FQNEAQ (reference sequence). Trimming removed 5 bases from V and 4 bases from J, with 17 bases in between. CDR3 length: 15 residues. The CDR3 region is CASSPPRAGITEAFF. The DNA for the CDR3 is TGTGCCAGCAGCCCCCCGAGGGCGGGTATCACTGAAGCTTTCTTT.

The CDR3, as DNA: TGTGCCACCAGCCGCGCCGAAACAGGCCTGGGGGGCTACACCTTC. Its translation is CATSRAETGLGGYTF. The genes are TRBV15 and TRBJ1-2; tentative D call: TRBD1 (5 bases). Trimming removed 5 bases from V and 8 bases from J, with 21 bases in between. The CDR3 is made up of 15 amino acids. The germline V gene encodes CDR1 LNHNV and CDR2 YYDKDF (reference sequence).

This clonotype was detected a few times. The V call is TRBV27, the J call TRBJ2-5; a weak D match, TRBD2 (5 bases). The CDR3 is 15 residues long. Trimming pared 0 bases from V and 2 bases from J, leaving 10 bases between. CDR1 MNHEY and CDR2 SMNVEV come from the germline V gene (reference sequence). In nucleotides, the CDR3 is TGTGCCAGCAGTTTATCTGGTCTAGCACAAGAGACCCAGTACTTC. Protein sequence: CASSLSGLAQETQYF.

The CDR3: CASSQDGAGGLRSSPLHF. In nucleotides, the CDR3 is TGCGCCAGCAGCCAAGATGGTGCGGGAGGATTACGGAGTTCACCCCTCCACTTT. The rearrangement uses TRBV4-1 and TRBJ1-6; no reliable D call. The CDR3 loop spans 18 amino acids. With 0 bases removed from V and 9 bases from J, the gap between germline ends came to 21 bases. Germline CDR1 MGHRA, CDR2 YSYEKL.

The table lists this clonotype with a few counts. The chain employs TRBV16 and TRBJ1-1, with D possibly being TRBD1 (5 bases). Deletions cut 2 bases from V and 0 bases from J, with 13 bases between. Germline CDR1 KGHSY, CDR2 FQNENV. This CDR3 has 16 residues. This CDR3 reads CASSQAGGGLNTEAFF. CDR3 DNA: TGTGCCAGCAGCCAAGCCGGGGGAGGGCTGAACACTGAAGCTTTCTTT.

The rearrangement links TRBV20-1 to TRBJ1-6; tentatively, D is TRBD1 (6 bases). The germline V gene has CDR1 DFQATT and CDR2 SNEGSKA (reference sequence). The CDR3 extends over 14 amino acids. The ends were cut back, 5 bases at V and 8 bases at J, with 16 bases in the middle. The DNA for the CDR3 is TGCAGTGCTTTAAAACAGGGCCACGATTCACCCCTCCACTTT. This translates into CSALKQGHDSPLHF.

J is TRBJ2-3 and V is TRBV4-1, with 9 bases identical to TRBD2. The CDR3 covers 17 residues. CDR1 MGHRA and CDR2 YSYEKL come from the germline V gene. V was pared by 1 base and J by 3 bases, with 8 bases of the junction left unmatched. CDR3 sequence reads: CASSQVDYLAGTDTQYF. CDR3 nucleotide sequence: TGCGCCAGCAGCCAAGTCGACTATCTAGCGGGGACAGATACGCAGTATTTT.

This clonotype was observed a handful of times. V usage is TRBV3-1 and J usage is TRBJ1-5; no clear D. The CDR3 is made up of 14 amino acids. The germline V and J ends were trimmed by 4 bases and 5 bases, with 12 bases remaining between them. Germline V CDR1 and CDR2: LGHDT, YNNKEL (reference sequence). Here the CDR3 reads CASSPSDRYQPQHF. In nucleotides, the CDR3 is TGTGCCAGCAGCCCCTCGGACCGCTATCAGCCCCAGCATTTT.

The V gene is TRBV7-9, the J gene TRBJ1-2, with D possibly TRBD1 on 5 matching bases. Trimming took 4 bases from V and 6 from J, leaving 12 bases between them. The CDR3 is made up of 13 amino acids. Germline V gene lookup returns CDR1 SEHNR and CDR2 FQNEAQ (reference sequence). CDR3 nucleotide sequence: TGTGCCAGCAGCTCCGGGCCGGGGCATGGCTACACCTTC. Amino acids: CASSSGPGHGYTF. Together with reference TRBV7-9 and TRBJ1-2, the CDR3 gives the full variable domain: DTGVSQNPRHKITKRGQNVTFRCDPISEHNRLYWYRQTLGQGPEFLTYFQNEAQLEKSRLLSDRFSAERPKGSFSTLEIQRTEQGDSAMYLCASSSGPGHGYTFGSGTRLTVV.

The chain carries TRBV7-2 and TRBJ2-3; no clear D. The V gene lost 1 base and the J gene lost 3 bases, with 14 bases spanning the gap. The CDR3 is 16 amino acids. Germline CDR1 and CDR2: SGHTA and FQGNSA. This CDR3 reads CASSLVGSAETDTQYF. CDR3 nucleotide sequence: TGTGCCAGCAGCTTAGTAGGTTCGGCAGAAACAGATACGCAGTATTTT.

Ten or more counts support this clonotype. The rearrangement uses TRBV12-3 or TRBV12-4 and TRBJ1-1; D gene unclear. V lost 6 bases to trimming and J lost 4 bases, with 9 bases between them. There are 12 residues in the CDR3. The CDR3: CASSPGSTEAFF. DNA of the CDR3: TGTGCCAGCAGCCCTGGTAGCACTGAAGCTTTCTTT.

This clonotype has ten or more counts. The CDR3 DNA is TGCAGCGGGGCCGGGGGGAGTGGAGATACGCAGTATTTT. This encodes CSGAGGSGDTQYF. J is TRBJ2-3 and V is TRBV29-1, with 7 bases matching TRBD2. Per the germline V gene, CDR1 is SQVTM and CDR2 is ANQGSEA. The CDR3 runs 13 residues. With 7 bases clipped from V and 5 bases from J, the junction kept 9 bases outside the gene matches.

The genes are TRBV5-6 and TRBJ1-1; 8 bases agree with TRBD1. CDR1 is SGHDT and CDR2 is YYEEEE in the germline V gene. With 4 bases clipped from V and 2 bases from J, the junction kept 7 bases outside the gene matches. The CDR3 totals 15 residues. The CDR3 sequence is CASSPTGVLNTEAFF. For the CDR3, the DNA is TGTGCCAGCAGCCCGACAGGGGTCCTAAACACTGAAGCTTTCTTT.